The 26 T cell receptor beta chains listed next were all sequenced from one sample in a study of regulatory T cells in long-lasting Graves disease (dated by TCRdb to about 2021). Taken with the paper, the label for time point translates to: newly diagnosed GD, antithyroid drugs for less than 3 months. RNA was extracted from PBMCs in TRIzol for both TCR sequencing and RNA sequencing. Library preparation employed multiplex PCR. TCRdb names Illumina HiSeq 4000 as the instrument used. CDR3 regions were amplified by Arm-PCR with iRepertoire HTBI primers to construct TCR beta libraries. Using fastp trimming at Q25 and MiXCR clonotype assembly, TCRdb reanalyzed the public sequencing data and kept in-frame beta chains. Rows with a matching CDR3 protein are joined into one entry that keeps the most common DNA and genes. The sample yields hundreds of thousands of distinct CDR3 sequences; around 16% were counted once. 20% to 25% of the sample is taken by the ten largest.

A further study also used this sample, focusing on T cells in Graves' hyperthyroidism and ophthalmopathy.

The sample in question was peripheral blood mononuclear cells (PBMCs), obtained at new diagnosis, from a patient treated with antithyroid drugs. These receptors all stem from a woman aged 40-65 years with Graves disease. Donor details come from another sample of the same person, matched by shared clones.

The rearrangement joins TRBV9 to TRBJ1-6, with a tentative D call TRBD1 (6 bases). The CDR3 totals 16 residues. The germline V and J ends were trimmed by 3 bases and 6 bases, with 16 bases remaining between them. The V gene's germline CDR1 is SGDLS and CDR2 YYNGEE. As DNA, the CDR3 is TGTGCCAGCAGCGACGGACGGGGGCATTCTAATTCACCCCTCCACTTT. This encodes CASSDGRGHSNSPLHF.

The genes are TRBV18 and TRBJ2-1, with TRBD1 identical over 8 bases. The CDR3 is 14 residues long. Germline V gene lookup returns CDR1 KGHSH and CDR2 LQKENI. J gave up 3 bases and V 8 bases, and 6 bases lay outside the gene matches. CDR3 amino acids: CASAPRGHYNEQFF. The CDR3 coding sequence is TGTGCCAGCGCCCCCAGGGGGCACTACAATGAGCAGTTCTTC.

This clonotype was detected ten times or more. This chain links TRBV13 with TRBJ2-1, with 7 bases identical to TRBD1. The CDR3 spans 15 residues. Germline CDR1 reads PRHDT; CDR2 reads FYEKMQ (reference sequence). Germline trimming cut 5 bases from V and 2 bases from J; bases unmatched to any gene: 6. CDR3 coding DNA: TGTGCCAGCAGCCCTACAGGGGAACCCTACAATGAGCAGTTCTTC. It encodes CASSPTGEPYNEQFF. Variable domain in full (rest from reference TRBV13 and TRBJ2-1): AAGVIQSPRHLIKEKRETATLKCYPIPRHDTVYWYQQGPGQDPQFLISFYEKMQSDKGSIPDRFSAQQFSDYHSELNMSSLELGDSALYFCASSPTGEPYNEQFFGPGTRLTVL.

The sample holds one count of this clonotype. The chain links TRBV19 to TRBJ1-5; tentatively, D is TRBD1 (6 bases). Trimming stripped 5 bases from V and 7 bases from J, with 12 bases between. Germline-derived CDR1 and CDR2 are LNHDA and SQIVND (reference sequence). The CDR3 is 13 amino acids. The DNA for the CDR3 is TGTGCCAGTAGTTACAGGGTCCGGCAGCCCCAGCATTTT. Amino acids: CASSYRVRQPQHF.

For the CDR3, the DNA is TGTGCCAGCAATACACGACGGGTATGTCCCTACGAGCAGTACTTC. Amino acid sequence: CASNTRRVCPYEQYF. The rearrangement uses TRBV6-1 and TRBJ2-7; D is unclear. The germline V gene has CDR1 MNHNS and CDR2 SASEGT. The CDR3 is made up of 15 amino acids. Between the trimmed V and J ends, which lost 7 bases and 2 bases, there was a span of 18 bases.

The chain has TRBV4-1 and TRBJ2-7, with D perhaps matching TRBD2 (6 bases). The germline CDR1 and CDR2 sequences are MGHRA and YSYEKL. Deletions cut 0 bases from V and 3 bases from J, with 15 bases between. This CDR3 spans 16 amino acids. The chain's CDR3 is CASSQDYLAGRYEQYF. Here the CDR3 DNA reads TGCGCCAGCAGCCAAGATTATTTGGCGGGGCGCTACGAGCAGTACTTC.

The rearrangement uses TRBV10-3 and TRBJ2-3, with 8 positions matching TRBD2. The CDR3 has 16 amino acids. The junction had 11 bases not matched to a gene; V was cut back by 5 bases and J by 4 bases. Germline lookup yields CDR1 ENHRY and CDR2 SYGVKD. CDR3 bases: TGTGCCATCAGTTCCGGGGGACTAGTTGGACCAGATACGCAGTATTTT. Encoded protein: CAISSGGLVGPDTQYF.

This clonotype was observed a few times. V is TRBV30 and J is TRBJ1-3; 8 nucleotides match TRBD1. CDR1 GTSNPN and CDR2 SVGIG come from the germline V gene (reference sequence). The V segment lost 7 bases and the J segment 10 bases; nucleotides outside the gene matches: 18. The CDR3 totals 15 residues. The CDR3 DNA reads TGTGCCTTCCGAGAGACAGGGGAGGTGTGGAATACCATATATTTT. It encodes CAFRETGEVWNTIYF.

The rearrangement links TRBV7-9 to TRBJ1-1; D is uncertain. V was clipped by 5 bases and J by 5 bases, with 18 bases between them. CDR1 is SEHNR, CDR2 FQNEAQ, per germline (reference sequence). The length of the CDR3 is 15 residues. The CDR3 region is CASSPSATVGTEAFF. The DNA of the CDR3 is TGTGCCAGCAGCCCCTCCGCGACCGTGGGGACTGAAGCTTTCTTT.

The J gene is TRBJ1-1, the V gene TRBV5-6; D may be TRBD1 (5 bases). The ends were cut back, 0 bases at V and 3 bases at J, with 12 bases in the middle. Germline CDR1 and CDR2: SGHDT and YYEEEE. CDR3 length equals 15 residues. DNA for the CDR3: TGTGCCAGCAGCTTGGCCGAAGGGGATGACACTGAAGCTTTCTTT. Encoded protein: CASSLAEGDDTEAFF.

This clonotype was detected only a few times. The chain recombines TRBV19 with TRBJ1-5; D is undetermined. V was clipped by 1 base and J by 0 bases, with 7 bases between them. This CDR3 contains 15 residues. Germline CDR1 reads LNHDA; CDR2 reads SQIVND (reference sequence). The CDR3 DNA is TGTGCCAGTAGTATAGCACAATATAGCAATCAGCCCCAGCATTTT. Protein product: CASSIAQYSNQPQHF.

The genes are TRBV7-2 and TRBJ2-7; 8 nucleotides match TRBD1. Germline values: CDR1 SGHTA, CDR2 FQGNSA. There are 16 residues in the CDR3. V shed 4 bases and J 2 bases; nucleotides not matched to a gene: 10. Here the CDR3 reads CASSSRSGTGPYEQYF. CDR3 nucleotide sequence: TGTGCCAGCAGCTCAAGATCAGGGACAGGTCCCTACGAGCAGTACTTC.

This clonotype was counted many times. The V call is TRBV5-5, the J call TRBJ1-1, with TRBD1 as a possible D gene (5 bases). Germline CDR1 is SGHKS and CDR2 is YYEKEE (reference sequence). The length of the CDR3 is 14 residues. Trimming pared 1 base from V and 1 base from J, leaving 8 bases between. The CDR3: CASSLFGGNTEAFF. The CDR3 DNA reads as TGTGCCAGCAGCTTGTTCGGGGGGAACACTGAAGCTTTCTTT.

This clonotype has a count of ten or more. The chain carries TRBV7-9 and TRBJ1-2; D perhaps matches TRBD1 (5 bases). The CDR3 runs 15 residues. Trimming removed 0 bases from V and 7 bases from J, with 15 bases in between. CDR1 is SEHNR, CDR2 FQNEAQ, per germline (reference sequence). CDR3 bases: TGTGCCAGCAGCTTAGCAGGAGGGGATTCTGGTGGCTACACCTTC. Its translation is CASSLAGGDSGGYTF.

The rearrangement joins TRBV28 to TRBJ1-2; tentative D call: TRBD1 (5 bases). V dropped 4 bases and J dropped 1 base, with 10 bases sitting between them. The CDR3 consists of 14 residues. Germline CDR1 reads MDHEN; CDR2 reads SYDVKM. CDR3 nucleotides: TGTGCCAGCAGTTCGTCGGGGGATAACTATGGCTACACCTTC. Its translation is CASSSSGDNYGYTF.

The table lists this clonotype with many counts. This rearrangement joins TRBV2 to TRBJ1-5; perhaps TRBD1 as D (5 bases). Germline loops: CDR1 SNHLY, CDR2 FYNNEI. Trimming cost V 7 bases and J 7 bases, with 14 bases left between them. This CDR3 has 13 amino acids. CDR3 loop: CASNGTPRQPQHF. The CDR3 DNA reads as TGTGCCAGCAACGGGACTCCGAGGCAGCCCCAGCATTTT.

This clonotype was counted ten times or more. Here the CDR3 reads CASSHDRKSTEAFF. CDR3 coding DNA: TGTGCCAGCAGCCATGACAGGAAGAGCACTGAAGCTTTCTTT. The genes are TRBV3-1 and TRBJ1-1, with D possibly being TRBD1 (6 bases). The CDR3 consists of 14 residues. Germline CDR1 reads LGHDT; CDR2 reads YNNKEL (reference sequence). V lost 3 bases and J lost 4, with 12 bases in between.

The chain combines TRBV19 with TRBJ1-6; the match to TRBD1 covers 7 bases. V was pared by 7 bases and J by 8 bases, with 11 bases of the junction left unmatched. CDR3 length: 15 amino acids. CDR1 is LNHDA and CDR2 is SQIVND in the germline V gene (reference sequence). In DNA form, the CDR3 reads TGTGCCAGTACCCTCAATACAGGGGAGGATTCACCCCTCCACTTT. Translated: CASTLNTGEDSPLHF.

The rearrangement uses TRBV7-9 and TRBJ2-7; possible D gene TRBD2, 6 bases. The V end was cut by 2 bases, the J end by 4 bases, with 18 bases between. CDR1 and CDR2 (germline): SEHNR, FQNEAQ (reference sequence). CDR3 length: 16 amino acids. The CDR3 reads CASSLLMGRGKYEQYF. CDR3 nucleotides: TGTGCCAGCAGCTTACTTATGGGGCGGGGAAAATACGAGCAGTACTTC.

The table lists this clonotype with a few counts. The J gene is TRBJ2-3, the V gene TRBV18; no reliable D call. V was clipped by 2 bases and J by 6 bases, with 9 bases between them. The CDR3 runs to 13 residues. The germline gives CDR1 KGHSH, CDR2 LQKENI. The CDR3 sequence: CASSPEIADTQYF. CDR3 bases: TGTGCCAGCTCACCAGAGATAGCCGATACGCAGTATTTT. Together with reference TRBV18 and TRBJ2-3, the CDR3 gives the full variable domain: NAGVMQNPRHLVRRRGQEARLRCSPMKGHSHVYWYRQLPEEGLKFMVYLQKENIIDESGMPKERFSAEFPKEGPSILRIQQVVRGDSAAYFCASSPEIADTQYFGPGTRLTVL.

This clonotype was detected a few times. This chain joins TRBV7-2 and TRBJ1-1; the D gene is possibly TRBD1 (6 bases). V was shortened by 0 bases and J by 4 bases, with 21 bases between the two germline ends. Germline V gene data show CDR1 as SGHTA and CDR2 as FQGNSA. The CDR3 length is 18 residues. As DNA, the CDR3 is TGTGCCAGCAGCTTAGCTCAGGGACAAGAAGGTCTTGGCACTGAAGCTTTCTTT. Residues: CASSLAQGQEGLGTEAFF. The whole variable domain, filled in from reference TRBV7-2 and TRBJ1-1, reads GAGVSQSPSNKVTEKGKDVELRCDPISGHTALYWYRQSLGQGLEFLIYFQGNSAPDKSGLPSDRFSAERTGGSVSTLTIQRTQQEDSAVYLCASSLAQGQEGLGTEAFFGQGTRLTVV.

This clonotype has only a few counts. J is TRBJ2-2 and V is TRBV7-2; D gene uncertain. Germline V lookup: CDR1 SGHTA, CDR2 FQGNSA. Trimming removed 0 bases at V and 1 base at J, with 9 bases between. CDR3 length: 16 residues. Written as DNA, the CDR3 is TGTGCCAGCAGCTTAGCGGCCCTGATGAACACCGGGGAGCTGTTTTTT. This gives the protein CASSLAALMNTGELFF. Complete variable domain (other parts from reference TRBV7-2 and TRBJ2-2): GAGVSQSPSNKVTEKGKDVELRCDPISGHTALYWYRQSLGQGLEFLIYFQGNSAPDKSGLPSDRFSAERTGGSVSTLTIQRTQQEDSAVYLCASSLAALMNTGELFFGEGSRLTVL.

The chain couples TRBV7-2 to TRBJ1-1; 8 bases agree with TRBD1. The CDR3 has 15 residues. V shed 5 bases, J shed 4 bases, and the junction held 9 bases outside the gene matches. CDR1 is SGHTA, CDR2 FQGNSA, per germline. CDR3 bases: TGTGCCAGCAGCCGGGACAGGTCATTGGGCACTGAAGCTTTCTTT. Translated: CASSRDRSLGTEAFF.

The genes are TRBV27 and TRBJ2-1; TRBD2 might be the D (6 bases). The CDR3 totals 13 residues. Trimming removed 3 bases at V and 12 bases at J, with 15 bases between. In germline, CDR1 is MNHEY, CDR2 SMNVEV (reference sequence). As DNA, the CDR3 is TGTGCCAGCAGTTTCCGGGAAGGGGAGGCGCAGTTCTTC. It yields the protein CASSFREGEAQFF.

The chain recombines TRBV9 with TRBJ1-6; D might be TRBD1 (5 bases). The CDR3 has 15 residues. V was trimmed by 0 bases and J by 10 bases, leaving 14 bases between them. CDR1 and CDR2 from the germline V gene are SGDLS and YYNGEE. The CDR3 nucleotides read TGTGCCAGCAGCGTAGAGGCAGGGATTAACTCACCCCTCCACTTT. Its protein is CASSVEAGINSPLHF. The entire variable domain, with the rest obtained from reference TRBV9 and TRBJ1-6, is as follows: DSGVTQTPKHLITATGQRVTLRCSPRSGDLSVYWYQQSLDQGLQFLIQYYNGEERAKGNILERFSAQQFPDLHSELNLSSLELGDSALYFCASSVEAGINSPLHFGNGTRLTVT.

This clonotype was seen at least ten times. This chain links TRBV12-3 or TRBV12-4 with TRBJ2-5; 8 bases are a match to TRBD2. Trimming took 5 bases from V and 4 from J; bases not matched to a gene: 6. The CDR3 totals 14 residues. The CDR3 nucleotides are TGTGCCAGCAGTCCCGTCGGGGGGGGAGAGACCCAGTACTTC. It encodes CASSPVGGGETQYF.